This is a list of T cell receptor beta chains from one sample in a study of T cells in Graves' hyperthyroidism and ophthalmopathy. TCRdb passed the multiplex PCR reads through MiXCR, listing each CDR3 protein once. The sample includes about 640,000 distinct CDR3 sequences, less than 25% seen only once; the top ten take under 35%. Material: blood. These receptor sequences come from a man younger than 40 with Graves' ophthalmopathy. Both conserved end residues are part of each CDR3. D genes are given only for firm matches. Clone size is not always given. Where it is, it says once, few, many or a class for expanded clones.

>many|NA|TRBJ1-6|12|TRBV30
CAWSRVFSPLHF
TGTGCCTGGAGTCGAGTTTTCTCACCCCTCCACTTT
>NA|NA|TRBJ2-1|14|TRBV11-2
CASTKNVGDNEQFF
TGTGCCAGCACCAAAAATGTGGGAGACAATGAGCAGTTCTTC
>many|NA|TRBJ1-2|15|TRBV28
CASSLVVVGAGGYTF
TGTGCCAGCAGTTTAGTCGTCGTGGGGGCTGGAGGCTACACCTTC
>NA|TRBD2|TRBJ2-1|14|TRBV28
CASSGERESNEQFF
TGTGCCAGCAGTGGCGAGCGGGAGAGCAATGAGCAGTTCTTC
>NA|NA|TRBJ2-1|11|TRBV30
CAWRDYNEQFF
TGTGCCTGGAGGGATTACAATGAGCAGTTCTTC
>few|NA|TRBJ1-2|11|TRBV9
CASSVAGGYTF
TGTGCCAGCAGCGTAGCGGGCGGCTACACCTTC
>many|TRBD2|TRBJ2-4|14|TRBV3-1
CASSQREGKNIQYF
TGTGCCAGCAGCCAGCGGGAGGGCAAAAACATTCAGTACTTC
>many|TRBD2|TRBJ2-3|16|TRBV28
CASSSAASGFTDTQYF
TGTGCCAGCTCCTCTGCCGCTAGCGGGTTTACAGATACGCAGTATTTT
>few|TRBD2|TRBJ2-1|14|TRBV6-2/TRBV6-3
CASEAGTSYNEQFF
TGTGCCTCGGAAGCGGGAACCTCCTACAATGAGCAGTTCTTC
>NA|NA|TRBJ2-5|13|TRBV18
CASSPSRDSFPHF
TGTGCCAGCAGCCCGTCCCGGGACTCTTTTCCCCACTTC
>many|TRBD2|TRBJ2-7|14|TRBV12-3/TRBV12-4
CASSSGLAGDEQYF
TGTGCCAGCAGCTCGGGACTAGCGGGAGACGAGCAGTACTTC
>few|TRBD1|TRBJ1-2|15|TRBV6-6
CASSYSVDRENGYTF
TGTGCCAGCAGTTACTCCGTGGACAGGGAAAATGGCTACACCTTC
>many|NA|TRBJ1-4|14|TRBV18
CASSRRGTNEKLFF
TGTGCCAGCTCACGGCGGGGGACTAATGAAAAACTGTTTTTT
>many|NA|TRBJ2-5|13|TRBV7-2
CASSQTRVETQYF
TGTGCCAGCAGTCAGACGAGGGTTGAGACCCAGTACTTC
>NA|TRBD2|TRBJ2-3|14|TRBV5-1
CASSSLAGTDTQYF
TGCGCCAGCAGCTCTCTAGCGGGCACAGATACGCAGTATTTT
>many|NA|TRBJ1-1|15|TRBV5-1
CASSLEEYLNTEAFF
TGCGCCAGCAGCTTGGAAGAATACTTGAACACTGAAGCTTTCTTT
>few|NA|TRBJ2-7|10|TRBV2
CASRRWEQYF
TGTGCCAGCAGGAGGTGGGAGCAGTACTTC
>many|TRBD2|TRBJ2-1|16|TRBV9
CASSVGGGSSYNEQFF
TGTGCCAGCAGCGTAGGGGGGGGAAGCTCCTACAATGAGCAGTTCTTC
>NA|NA|TRBJ1-3|16|TRBV28
CASSYSLSRSGNTIYF
TGTGCCAGCAGTTACAGTCTCTCGCGCTCTGGAAACACCATATATTTT
>NA|NA|TRBJ2-3|12|TRBV12-5
CASGSFTDTQYF
TGTGCTAGTGGTTCTTTCACAGATACGCAGTATTTT
>few|NA|TRBJ2-7|12|TRBV6-5
CASSYRVGEQYF
TGTGCCAGCAGTTACCGAGTAGGGGAGCAGTACTTC
>many|NA|TRBJ1-1|17|TRBV20-1
CSATGLDRPALNTEAFF
TGCAGTGCCACGGGCCTCGACAGGCCAGCCTTGAACACTGAAGCTTTCTTT
>NA|NA|TRBJ1-2|13|TRBV2
CASSEERGSGYTF
TGTGCCAGCAGTGAAGAAAGGGGTAGTGGCTACACCTTC
>NA|TRBD1|TRBJ2-3|11|TRBV29-1
CSVRIEGQAYF
TGCAGCGTTCGTATCGAGGGACAGGCGTATTTT
>NA|TRBD1|TRBJ2-1|15|TRBV27
CASSPRTGGADEQFF
TGTGCCAGCAGTCCTCGGACAGGGGGCGCGGATGAGCAGTTCTTC
>many|TRBD1|TRBJ2-1|16|TRBV3-1
CASSSEGAKRYNEQFF
TGTGCCAGCAGCTCAGAGGGGGCCAAGAGGTACAATGAGCAGTTCTTC
>many|TRBD1|TRBJ1-6|14|TRBV11-2
CASSLHNRGSPLHF
TGTGCCAGCAGCTTACACAACAGGGGTTCACCCCTCCACTTT
>many|NA|TRBJ1-5|20|TRBV6-1
CASSVRQAAVRFEGNQPQHF
TGTGCCAGCAGTGTCCGGCAGGCTGCCGTGAGATTTGAGGGCAATCAGCCCCAGCATTTT
>many|NA|TRBJ1-5|15|TRBV5-1
CASSLVPGSYQPQHF
TGCGCCAGCAGCTTGGTGCCCGGCAGCTATCAGCCCCAGCATTTT
>many|NA|TRBJ2-7|13|TRBV7-8
CASSLGERWERYF
TGTGCCAGCAGCTTAGGCGAAAGATGGGAACGGTACTTC